This T cell receptor (beta chain) was documented in a study of cytomegalovirus exposure and HLA in healthy donors. Germline CDR1 is LNHDA and CDR2 is SQIVND (reference sequence). The V end lost 3 bases, the J end lost 1 base, and 11 bases lay between the germline ends. The CDR3 has 15 amino acids. Only in-frame clones appear in the TCRdb table, and some are missing; sequencing was by immunoSEQ multiplex PCR. Of around 60,000 clones in the sample, about 91% were seen once. The chain has TRBV19 and TRBJ2-3, with a possible D match to TRBD1 (5 bases). The TCR sequence derives from a young woman in good health and CMV-seronegative. Sequenced input: PBMCs. CDR3 protein: CASSMGRARTDTQYF. The CDR3, as DNA: TGTGCCAGTAGTATGGGCAGGGCCCGCACAGATACGCAGTATTTT.